A single sample is the source of the 14 T cell receptor beta chains below, sequenced in a study of beta chain features in type 1 diabetes. cDNA synthesis used the whole RNA isolate, giving expressed TCRB sequences. The repertoire was sequenced with immunoSEQ multiplex PCR; TCRdb's copy has only in-frame clones and lacks some. Of almost 350,000 clones listed, 7% to 9% are singletons. The sample comprised central memory CD4+ T cells from blood. Receptor source: a young woman in good health.

The chain recombines TRBV9 with TRBJ2-1, with unresolved D. The germline V and J ends were trimmed by 3 bases and 0 bases, with 10 bases remaining between them. In germline, CDR1 is SGDLS, CDR2 YYNGEE. The CDR3 covers 15 residues. The DNA of the CDR3 is TGTGCCAGCAGCGCGGTAGCCTCCTCCTACAATGAGCAGTTCTTC. Residues: CASSAVASSYNEQFF.

This chain connects TRBV11-2 to TRBJ2-7, with unresolved D. Germline lookup yields CDR1 SGHAT and CDR2 FQNNGV. The length of the CDR3 is 13 residues. V dropped 5 bases and J dropped 4 bases, with 12 bases sitting between them. The CDR3, as DNA: TGTGCCAGCAGCCCAGGCCCCGAATACGAGCAGTACTTC. As protein: CASSPGPEYEQYF. The whole variable domain, filled in from reference TRBV11-2 and TRBJ2-7, reads EAGVAQSPRYKIIEKRQSVAFWCNPISGHATLYWYQQILGQGPKLLIQFQNNGVVDDSQLPKDRFSAERLKGVDSTLKIQPAKLEDSAVYLCASSPGPEYEQYFGPGTRLTVT.

This sequence joins TRBV28 and TRBJ2-7; 7 bases are shared with TRBD2. Germline CDR1 is MDHEN and CDR2 is SYDVKM. The ends lost 5 bases at V and 3 bases at J; junction bases unmatched: 10. CDR3 length: 15 residues. The CDR3 protein is CASSRTGTNNYEQYF. CDR3 nucleotide sequence: TGTGCCAGCAGTAGGACCGGGACTAACAACTACGAGCAGTACTTC.

The genes are TRBV7-2 and TRBJ1-3, with unresolved D. The germline V gene encodes CDR1 SGHTA and CDR2 FQGNSA. This CDR3 contains 16 residues. Between the trimmed V and J ends, which lost 5 bases and 3 bases, there was a span of 17 bases. The CDR3 reads CASSENQILVGNTIYF. Here the CDR3 DNA reads TGTGCCAGCAGCGAGAACCAGATTTTGGTTGGAAACACCATATATTTT.

The V call is TRBV4-2, the J call TRBJ1-2, with D possibly being TRBD1 (5 bases). Germline lookup yields CDR1 LGHNA and CDR2 YNFKEQ. The CDR3 covers 15 residues. V was shortened by 0 bases and J by 6 bases, with 14 bases between the two germline ends. CDR3: CASSQDVRARDGYTF. Here the CDR3 DNA reads TGTGCCAGCAGCCAAGATGTACGGGCCAGGGATGGCTACACCTTC.

This sequence joins TRBV15 and TRBJ2-7; D is uncertain. This CDR3 has 13 residues. V dropped 3 bases and J dropped 6 bases, with 12 bases sitting between them. The germline gives CDR1 LNHNV, CDR2 YYDKDF (reference sequence). CDR3: CATSSDPKSEQYF. DNA for the CDR3: TGTGCCACCAGCAGTGACCCCAAATCCGAGCAGTACTTC.

Only a few counts were recorded for this clone. The rearrangement uses TRBV6-5 and TRBJ2-6, with unresolved D. With 8 bases removed from V and 3 bases from J, the gap between germline ends came to 8 bases. The CDR3 sequence is 13 residues long. From germline, CDR1 is MNHEY and CDR2 SVGAGI. The CDR3 DNA is TGTGCCAGCTGTTTTGGTGGGGCCAACGTCCTGACTTTC. Translating it yields CASCFGGANVLTF.

With respect to this clone: Other DNA sequences in this sample translate to the same CDR3. The chain joins TRBV7-2 to TRBJ1-5; no firm D call. CDR3 length equals 14 residues. Deletions cut 1 base from V and 2 bases from J, with 6 bases between. Germline CDR1 reads SGHTA; CDR2 reads FQGNSA. The CDR3 spells CASSLVSGNQPQHF. In DNA, the CDR3 is TGTGCCAGCAGCTTAGTATCTGGCAATCAGCCCCAGCATTTT.

The J gene is TRBJ2-3, the V gene TRBV2; D call uncertain. V was trimmed by 4 bases and J by 4 bases, leaving 6 bases between them. The CDR3 is 12 amino acids. Germline V gives CDR1 SNHLY, CDR2 FYNNEI. The CDR3 DNA sequence: TGTGCCAGCAGTGTTTCCCCAGATACGCAGTATTTT. It encodes CASSVSPDTQYF.

The gene calls are TRBV7-2 and TRBJ2-3, with D perhaps being TRBD1 or TRBD2 (6 bases each). V was cut by 1 base and J by 7 bases, with 12 bases left in between. The CDR3 is 14 amino acids. Germline CDR1 SGHTA, CDR2 FQGNSA. The DNA for the CDR3 is TGTGCCAGCAGCTTAGTCGGGGGCGGGAATACGCAGTATTTT. This codes for CASSLVGGGNTQYF.

V and J are TRBV5-1 and TRBJ2-3; possible D gene TRBD2, 6 bases. The V end was cut by 5 bases, the J end by 5 bases, with 15 bases between. CDR1 is SGHRS, CDR2 YFSETQ, per germline. This CDR3 spans 14 amino acids. CDR3 loop: CASSFGGKLDTQYF. As DNA, the CDR3 is TGCGCCAGCAGTTTCGGAGGGAAGTTAGATACGCAGTATTTT. Full variable domain (missing parts from reference TRBV5-1 and TRBJ2-3): KAGVTQTPRYLIKTRGQQVTLSCSPISGHRSVSWYQQTPGQGLQFLFEYFSETQRNKGNFPGRFSGRQFSNSRSEMNVSTLELGDSALYLCASSFGGKLDTQYFGPGTRLTVL.

The chain carries TRBV25-1 and TRBJ2-4; TRBD2 might be the D (6 bases). The germline gives CDR1 MGHDK, CDR2 SYGVNS. The germline V and J ends were trimmed by 4 bases and 1 base, with 8 bases remaining between them. The CDR3 consists of 14 residues. The CDR3 DNA follows: TGTGCCAGCAGTGGCGGGACCGCCAAAAACATTCAGTACTTC. Protein product: CASSGGTAKNIQYF.

This clone showed up just a few times. The rearrangement uses TRBV28 and TRBJ2-1; D unresolved. The CDR3 length is 13 residues. The germline V gene has CDR1 MDHEN and CDR2 SYDVKM. V shed 6 bases and J shed 4 bases, with 10 bases lying between them. The CDR3 spells CASRPHEYNEQFF. CDR3 nucleotide sequence: TGTGCCAGCAGACCCCATGAGTACAATGAGCAGTTCTTC. The variable domain in full, completed from reference TRBV28 and TRBJ2-1, reads DVKVTQSSRYLVKRTGEKVFLECVQDMDHENMFWYRQDPGLGLRLIYFSYDVKMKEKGDIPEGYSVSREKKERFSLILESASTNQTSMYLCASRPHEYNEQFFGPGTRLTVL.

This clone was observed a few times. The chain recombines TRBV5-1 with TRBJ2-1, with 16 bases that match TRBD2. The CDR3 covers 18 residues. After removal of 4 bases from V and 7 bases from J, the junction contained 11 bases not matched to a gene. Germline V gives CDR1 SGHRS, CDR2 YFSETQ. The CDR3 DNA sequence: TGCGCCAGCAGCCCCGGGACTAGCGGGAGGGTGCTTACAAATGAGCAGTTCTTC. This encodes CASSPGTSGRVLTNEQFF.